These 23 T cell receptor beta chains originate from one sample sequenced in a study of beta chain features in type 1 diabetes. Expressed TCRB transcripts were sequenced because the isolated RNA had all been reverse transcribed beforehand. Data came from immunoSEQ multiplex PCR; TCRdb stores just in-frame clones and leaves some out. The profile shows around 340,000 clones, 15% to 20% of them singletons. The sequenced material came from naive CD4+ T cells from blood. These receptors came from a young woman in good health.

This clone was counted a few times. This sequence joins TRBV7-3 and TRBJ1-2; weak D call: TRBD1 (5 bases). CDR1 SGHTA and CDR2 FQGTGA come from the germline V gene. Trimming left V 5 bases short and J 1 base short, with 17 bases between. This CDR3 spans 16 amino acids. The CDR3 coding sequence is TGTGCCAGCAGCCGCCAAGGGTCCAGGGTTAACTATGGCTACACCTTC. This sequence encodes CASSRQGSRVNYGYTF.

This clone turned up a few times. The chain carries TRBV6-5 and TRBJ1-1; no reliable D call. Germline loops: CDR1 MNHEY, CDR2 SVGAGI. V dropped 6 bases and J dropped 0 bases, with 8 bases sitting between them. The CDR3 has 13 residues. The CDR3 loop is CASSGVLNTEAFF. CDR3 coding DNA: TGTGCCAGCAGCGGGGTCCTGAACACTGAAGCTTTCTTT.

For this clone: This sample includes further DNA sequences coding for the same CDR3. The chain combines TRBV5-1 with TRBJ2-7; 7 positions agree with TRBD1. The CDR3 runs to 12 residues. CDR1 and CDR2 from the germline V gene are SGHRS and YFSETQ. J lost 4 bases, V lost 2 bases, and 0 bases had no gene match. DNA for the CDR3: TGCGCCAGCAGCTTCAGGGGGTACGAGCAGTACTTC. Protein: CASSFRGYEQYF.

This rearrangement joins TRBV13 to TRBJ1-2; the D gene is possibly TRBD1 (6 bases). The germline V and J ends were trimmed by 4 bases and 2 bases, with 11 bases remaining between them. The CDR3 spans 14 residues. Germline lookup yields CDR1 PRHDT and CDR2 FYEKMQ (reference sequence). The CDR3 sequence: CASSSRTVNYGYTF. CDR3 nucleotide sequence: TGTGCCAGCAGCTCCCGGACAGTCAACTATGGCTACACCTTC.

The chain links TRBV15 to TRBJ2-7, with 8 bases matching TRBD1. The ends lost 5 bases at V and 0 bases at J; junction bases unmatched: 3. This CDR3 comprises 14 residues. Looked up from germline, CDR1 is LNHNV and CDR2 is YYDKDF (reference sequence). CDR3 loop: CATSQDRASYEQYF. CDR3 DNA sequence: TGTGCCACCAGCCAGGACAGGGCCTCCTACGAGCAGTACTTC.

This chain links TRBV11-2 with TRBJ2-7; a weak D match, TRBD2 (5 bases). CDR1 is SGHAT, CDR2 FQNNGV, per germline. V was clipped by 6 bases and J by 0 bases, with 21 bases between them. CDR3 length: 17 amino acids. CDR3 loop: CASRRGQHSSRSYEQYF. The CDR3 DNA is TGTGCCAGCAGGAGAGGGCAACACTCCTCCCGCTCCTACGAGCAGTACTTC.

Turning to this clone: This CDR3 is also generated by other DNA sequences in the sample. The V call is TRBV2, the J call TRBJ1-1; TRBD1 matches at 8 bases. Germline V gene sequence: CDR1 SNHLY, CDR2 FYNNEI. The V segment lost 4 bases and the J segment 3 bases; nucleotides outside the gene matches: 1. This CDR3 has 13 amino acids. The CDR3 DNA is TGTGCCAGCAGTGGACAGGGGTACACTGAAGCTTTCTTT. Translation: CASSGQGYTEAFF.

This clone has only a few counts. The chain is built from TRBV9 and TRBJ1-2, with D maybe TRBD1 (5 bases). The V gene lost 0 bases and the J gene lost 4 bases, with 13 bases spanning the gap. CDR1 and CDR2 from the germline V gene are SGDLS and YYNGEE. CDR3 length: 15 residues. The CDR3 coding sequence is TGTGCCAGCAGCGTAGTCGCTCAGGGCGGCTATGGCTACACCTTC. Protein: CASSVVAQGGYGYTF.

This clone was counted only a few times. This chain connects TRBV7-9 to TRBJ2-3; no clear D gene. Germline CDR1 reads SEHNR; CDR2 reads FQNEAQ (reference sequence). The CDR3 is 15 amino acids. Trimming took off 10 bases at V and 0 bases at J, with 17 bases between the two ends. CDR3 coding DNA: TGTGCCACTACTCTCCTAGAGACTAGCACAGATACGCAGTATTTT. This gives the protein CATTLLETSTDTQYF.

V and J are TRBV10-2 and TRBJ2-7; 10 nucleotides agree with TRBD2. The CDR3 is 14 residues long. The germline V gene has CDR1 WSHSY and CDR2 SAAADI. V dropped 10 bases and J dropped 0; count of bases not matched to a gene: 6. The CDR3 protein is CATNPSGSSYEQYF. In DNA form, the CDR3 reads TGCGCCACCAACCCTAGCGGGAGCTCCTACGAGCAGTACTTC.

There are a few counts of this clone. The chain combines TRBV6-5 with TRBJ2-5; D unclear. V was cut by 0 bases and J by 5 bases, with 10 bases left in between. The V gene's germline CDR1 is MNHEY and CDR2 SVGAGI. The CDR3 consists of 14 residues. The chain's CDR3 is CASSYSSRAETQYF. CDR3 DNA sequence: TGTGCCAGCAGTTACTCGTCTAGAGCCGAGACCCAGTACTTC.

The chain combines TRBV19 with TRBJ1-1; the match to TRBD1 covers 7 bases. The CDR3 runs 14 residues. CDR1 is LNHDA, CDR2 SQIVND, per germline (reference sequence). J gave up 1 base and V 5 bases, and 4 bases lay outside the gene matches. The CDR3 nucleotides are TGTGCCAGTAGTCCCGGGACAGCGAACACTGAAGCTTTCTTT. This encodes CASSPGTANTEAFF. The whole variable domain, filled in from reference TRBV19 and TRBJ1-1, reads DGGITQSPKYLFRKEGQNVTLSCEQNLNHDAMYWYRQDPGQGLRLIYYSQIVNDFQKGDIAEGYSVSREKKESFPLTVTSAQKNPTAFYLCASSPGTANTEAFFGQGTRLTVV.

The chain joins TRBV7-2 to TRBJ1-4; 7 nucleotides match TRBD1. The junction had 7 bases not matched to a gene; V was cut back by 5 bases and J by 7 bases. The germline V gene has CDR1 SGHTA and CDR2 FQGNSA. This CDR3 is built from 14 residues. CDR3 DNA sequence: TGTGCCAGCAGCCGCGGCCAGGGGGGTGAAAAACTGTTTTTT. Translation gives CASSRGQGGEKLFF.

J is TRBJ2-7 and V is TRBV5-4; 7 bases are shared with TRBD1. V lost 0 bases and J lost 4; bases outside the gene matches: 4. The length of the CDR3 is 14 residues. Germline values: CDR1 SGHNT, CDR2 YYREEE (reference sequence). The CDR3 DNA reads TGTGCCAGCAGCTTGGACAGGGGAGAATACGAGCAGTACTTC. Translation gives CASSLDRGEYEQYF.

The DNA of the CDR3 is TGTGCCAGCAGTCCAGGCAGATATGGCTACACCTTC. Translating gives CASSPGRYGYTF. The J gene is TRBJ1-2, the V gene TRBV27; D remains unclear. Per the germline V gene, CDR1 is MNHEY and CDR2 is SMNVEV (reference sequence). This CDR3 has 12 amino acids. Trimming removed 5 bases at V and 5 bases at J, with 9 bases between.

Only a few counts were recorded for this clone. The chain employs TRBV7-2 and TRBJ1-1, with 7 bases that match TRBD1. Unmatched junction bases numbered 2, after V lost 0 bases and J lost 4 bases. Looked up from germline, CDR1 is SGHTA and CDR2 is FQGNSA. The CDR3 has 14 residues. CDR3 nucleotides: TGTGCCAGCAGCTTAGCCCGACAGGGCACTGAAGCTTTCTTT. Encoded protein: CASSLARQGTEAFF. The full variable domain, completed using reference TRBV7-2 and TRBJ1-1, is GAGVSQSPSNKVTEKGKDVELRCDPISGHTALYWYRQSLGQGLEFLIYFQGNSAPDKSGLPSDRFSAERTGGSVSTLTIQRTQQEDSAVYLCASSLARQGTEAFFGQGTRLTVV.

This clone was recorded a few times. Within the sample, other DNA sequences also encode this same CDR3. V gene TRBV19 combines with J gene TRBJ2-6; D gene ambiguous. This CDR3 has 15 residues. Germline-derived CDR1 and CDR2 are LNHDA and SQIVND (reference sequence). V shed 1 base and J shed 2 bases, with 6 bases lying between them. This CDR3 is CASSIGAAGANVLTF. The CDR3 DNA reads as TGTGCCAGTAGTATAGGGGCAGCTGGGGCCAACGTCCTGACTTTC.

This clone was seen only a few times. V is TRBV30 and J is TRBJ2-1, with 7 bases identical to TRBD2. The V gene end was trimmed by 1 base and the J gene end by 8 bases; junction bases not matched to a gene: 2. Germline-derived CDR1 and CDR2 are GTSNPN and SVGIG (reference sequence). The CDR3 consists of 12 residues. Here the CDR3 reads CAWSAGGHEQFF. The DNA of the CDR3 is TGTGCCTGGAGTGCGGGAGGACATGAGCAGTTCTTC. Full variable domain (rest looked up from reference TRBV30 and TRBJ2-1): SQTIHQWPATLVQPVGSPLSLECTVEGTSNPNLYWYRQAAGRGLQLLFYSVGIGQISSEVPQNLSASRPQDRQFILSSKKLLLSDSGFYLCAWSAGGHEQFFGPGTRLTVL.

The CDR3 nucleotides read TGCGCCAGCAGCTTGTTCGGGACAGGGTGGAACACTGAAGCTTTCTTT. Residues: CASSLFGTGWNTEAFF. This chain joins TRBV5-1 and TRBJ1-1, with TRBD1 matching 9 bases. The CDR3 is made up of 16 amino acids. Germline CDR1 SGHRS, CDR2 YFSETQ. V trimming: 1 base; J trimming: 1 base; junction bases outside the gene matches: 5.

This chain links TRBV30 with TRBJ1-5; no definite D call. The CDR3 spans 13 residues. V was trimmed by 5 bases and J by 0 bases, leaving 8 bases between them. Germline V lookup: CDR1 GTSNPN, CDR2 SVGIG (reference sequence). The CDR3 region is CAWGGNSNQPQHF. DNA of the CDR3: TGTGCCTGGGGAGGAAATAGCAATCAGCCCCAGCATTTT.

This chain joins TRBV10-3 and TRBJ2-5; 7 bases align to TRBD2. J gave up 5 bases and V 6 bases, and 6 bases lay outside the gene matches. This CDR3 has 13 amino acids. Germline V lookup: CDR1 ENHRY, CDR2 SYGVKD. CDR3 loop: CAISRGSTETQYF. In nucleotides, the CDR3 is TGTGCCATCAGCCGCGGGAGCACGGAGACCCAGTACTTC.

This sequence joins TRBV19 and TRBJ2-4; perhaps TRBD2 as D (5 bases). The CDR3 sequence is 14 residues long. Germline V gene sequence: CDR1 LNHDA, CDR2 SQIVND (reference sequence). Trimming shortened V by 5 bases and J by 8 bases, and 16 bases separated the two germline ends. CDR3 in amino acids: CASSSRIVGDIQYF. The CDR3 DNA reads TGTGCCAGTAGTTCCCGGATCGTCGGGGACATTCAGTACTTC.

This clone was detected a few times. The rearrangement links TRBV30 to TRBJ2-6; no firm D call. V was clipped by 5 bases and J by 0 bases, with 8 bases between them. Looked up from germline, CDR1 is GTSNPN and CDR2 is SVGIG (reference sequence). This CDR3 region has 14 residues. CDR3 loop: CAWESGSGANVLTF. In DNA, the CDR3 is TGTGCCTGGGAGAGTGGCTCTGGGGCCAACGTCCTGACTTTC.